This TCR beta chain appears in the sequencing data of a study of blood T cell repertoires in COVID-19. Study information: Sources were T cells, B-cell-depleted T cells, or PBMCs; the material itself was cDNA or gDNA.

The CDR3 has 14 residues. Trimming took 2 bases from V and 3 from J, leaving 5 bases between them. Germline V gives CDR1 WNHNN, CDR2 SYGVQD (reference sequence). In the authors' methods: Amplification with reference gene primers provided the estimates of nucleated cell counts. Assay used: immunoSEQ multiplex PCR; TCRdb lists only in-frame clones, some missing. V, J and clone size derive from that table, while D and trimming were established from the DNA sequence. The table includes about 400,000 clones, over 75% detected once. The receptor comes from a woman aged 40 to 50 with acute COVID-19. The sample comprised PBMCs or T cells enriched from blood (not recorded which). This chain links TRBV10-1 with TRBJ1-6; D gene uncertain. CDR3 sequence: CASSETDYNSPLHF. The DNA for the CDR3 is TGCGCCAGCAGTGAGACAGACTATAATTCACCCCTCCACTTT.